This TCR beta chain was recorded in a study of blood T cell repertoires in COVID-19. Assay used: immunoSEQ multiplex PCR; TCRdb lists only in-frame clones, some missing. The table records 150,000 to 200,000 clones, 84% of them present only once. The sequenced sample was PBMCs or T cells enriched from blood (not recorded which). This TCR was sampled from a woman under 40 who had been exposed to COVID-19.

The CDR3 DNA sequence: TGTGCCAGCAGCTTGGAACAGGGGATGGCTGAAAAACTGTTTTTT. It specifies CASSLEQGMAEKLFF. This chain joins TRBV7-9 and TRBJ1-4, with 7 positions matching TRBD1. The CDR3 totals 15 residues. With 3 bases clipped from V and 7 bases from J, the junction kept 8 bases outside the gene matches. The germline gives CDR1 SEHNR, CDR2 FQNEAQ (reference sequence).